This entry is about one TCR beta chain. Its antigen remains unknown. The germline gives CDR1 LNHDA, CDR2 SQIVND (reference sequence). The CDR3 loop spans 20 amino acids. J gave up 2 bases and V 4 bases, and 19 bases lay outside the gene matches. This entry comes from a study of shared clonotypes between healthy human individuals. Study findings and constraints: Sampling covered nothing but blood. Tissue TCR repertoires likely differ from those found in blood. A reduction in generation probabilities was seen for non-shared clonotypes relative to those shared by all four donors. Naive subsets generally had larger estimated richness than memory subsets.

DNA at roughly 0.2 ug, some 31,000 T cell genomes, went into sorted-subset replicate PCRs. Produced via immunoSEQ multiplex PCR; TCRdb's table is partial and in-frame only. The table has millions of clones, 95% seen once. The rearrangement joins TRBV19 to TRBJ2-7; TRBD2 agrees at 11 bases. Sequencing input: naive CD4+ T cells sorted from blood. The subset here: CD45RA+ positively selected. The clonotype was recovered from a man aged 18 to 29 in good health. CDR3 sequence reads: CASSTVGNLAGGIIPYEQYF. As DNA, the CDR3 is TGTGCCAGTAGTACCGTAGGTAATCTAGCGGGAGGCATAATACCCTACGAGCAGTACTTC.